Listed below are T cell receptor beta chains from one sample, sequenced in a study of OX40 agonist ivuxolimab in advanced cancers. Libraries were prepared by immunoSEQ multiplex PCR; TCRdb keeps only in-frame clonotypes and omits some of them. The table records more than 60,000 clones, about 90% of them present only once. The sequences come from CD4+ or CD8+ T cells sorted from blood, collected in a trial of the OX40 agonist ivuxolimab. The receptors come from an adult with an advanced solid tumor such as melanoma, head and neck, liver or kidney cancer. Both conserved end residues are part of each CDR3.

V	CDR3
TRBV6-5	CASRPPDRVYEQYF
TRBV6-5	CASSPPAGSDGEQYF
TRBV7-9	CASRGLAGGDDTDTQYF
TRBV5-1	CASKPLAGGTDTQYF
TRBV11-2	CASSWSNYGYTF
TRBV5-6	CASSRREGNTIYF
TRBV5-6	CASSLIEGAGEKLFF
TRBV23-1	CASSLLITSGTGEYGYTF
TRBV5-1	CASSLGQHQPQHF
TRBV28	CASSQLNQPQHF
TRBV23-1	CASSQSGRRQFF
TRBV2	CASSAGGEKLFF
TRBV10-3	CAITKTGRDYGYTF
TRBV4-2	CASSPDPVWDRPEFNYGYTF
TRBV7-9	CASSLQGDTQYF
TRBV15	CATSRDPTANYGYTF
TRBV4-2	CASSQGTGTYEQYF
TRBV28	CASSPGQLNTEAFF
TRBV18	CASSRGQSSYNEQFF
TRBV5-1	CASSLAGTGAYNEQFF
TRBV30	CAWGRGTSDEQYF
TRBV2	CASSGFVRGVGYEQYF
TRBV5-1	CASSADRRETQYF
TRBV6-1	CASSETTLLAQYF
TRBV10-2	CASSESRGTIRLAGVNEQFF
TRBV25-1	CASTRKSGRVNEQFF
TRBV5-4	CASSRRTGENYGYTF
TRBV5-5	CASSLAGFYEQYF
TRBV10-3	CAIRGTSGGPGTGELFF
TRBV7-9	CASSLPVFDRRNTEAFF
TRBV10-3	CAIAKGDGGYTF
TRBV5-5	CASSYRTVSSYEQYF
TRBV6-5	CASSRDPQWSQYF
TRBV29-1	CSVEDRTYEQYF
TRBV6-6	CAGTGPGSNQPQHF
TRBV2	CASSERGEAFF
TRBV7-2	CASSLGPTLSGNTIYF
TRBV5-1	CASSWNGLAGDSDTQYF
TRBV6-5	CASSYSMEENTGELFF
TRBV19	CASSIDLRDTQYF
TRBV14	CASSPYEDSLYGYTF
TRBV2	CASSDVGMGNEQFF
TRBV2	CASSEAPGQGNTGELFF
TRBV7-8	CASSLAGGVMNTEAFF
TRBV18	CASSPPGLSGEQYF
TRBV27	CASSLSPRYERYF
TRBV19	CASSIARSYQPQHF
TRBV13	CASSSRRDPDYEQYF
TRBV5-5	CASSLLLRGNSYEQYF
TRBV10-1	CASSPGAHSGANVLTF
TRBV7-8	CASSIVGYEQYF
TRBV6-1	CASSTLEGAKNIQYF
TRBV5-8	CASSPGQTTDTQYF
TRBV7-9	CASSSFRREISYNEQFF
TRBV6-6	CASSKDIYQETQYF
TRBV19	CASSVNRGVNTEAFF
TRBV18	CASSPQLWADTQYF
TRBV6-1	CASSVHLGQPQHF
TRBV19	CASTSGTGSNEQFF